This TCR beta chain was obtained from a study of blood T cell repertoires in COVID-19. Overall study context: Researchers got acute and convalescent COVID-19 samples from the United States, Italy and Spain.

This CDR3 region has 15 residues. Germline V gene lookup returns CDR1 LGHDT and CDR2 YNNKEL (reference sequence). V was trimmed by 1 base and J by 3 bases, leaving 10 bases between them. Per the authors' pipeline: By means of reference gene primer amplification, nucleated cell counts were estimated. Data came from immunoSEQ multiplex PCR; TCRdb stores just in-frame clones and leaves some out. V, J and clone size reflect that table, while D and trimming were determined from the DNA. Among about 120,000 clones listed, 79% were seen once. The TCR originated in a woman older than 75 with acute or convalescent COVID-19. The gene calls are TRBV3-1 (or the pseudogene TRBV3-2) and TRBJ2-1, with a weak D call TRBD2 (6 bases). The specimen sequenced was peripheral blood. The CDR3 nucleotides read TGTGCCAGCAGCCAAGCGGGAGCCGTCTACAATGAGCAGTTCTTC. Translated: CASSQAGAVYNEQFF.